This T cell receptor beta chain is drawn from a study of blood T cell repertoires in COVID-19. Background on the study: Acute and convalescent COVID-19 samples came from the United States, Italy and Spain.

V lost 6 bases and J 5 bases, leaving 13 bases between the germline ends. CDR1 and CDR2 (germline): SNHLY, FYNNEI. There are 13 residues in the CDR3. Repertoires were generated with immunoSEQ multiplex PCR, while TCRdb's copy carries only in-frame clones and drops some. The data contain about 190,000 clones, approximately 86% of them singletons. This TCR was recovered from a man between 65 and 80 years old with active or convalescent COVID-19. V gene TRBV2 combines with J gene TRBJ1-1; D ambiguous. The source material was peripheral blood. CDR3 in DNA: TGTGCCAGCAGAATCGGGGTAGGGACTGAAGCTTTCTTT. Translation gives CASRIGVGTEAFF.